This TCR beta chain emerged from a study of blood T cells in healthy people across ages. Study in general: The capture of about one barcoded beta molecule per two T cells was achieved by template switching. Study conclusions and caveats: PBMCs went unsorted, and a conclusive naive versus antigen-experienced comparison was therefore prevented.

A second roughly 7 to 12 cycle PCR used barcoded and J-beta primers. Carrying 12 random nucleotides, a template-switch adaptor labeled each individual cDNA molecule. TCRdb called the 5' RACE reads again in MiXCR, with one record for every CDR3 protein. The sample gives about 1.4 million distinct CDR3 sequences, roughly 59% of which show up once; roughly 6.3% is in the top ten. In regard to this clonotype: Its target is not known.

The CDR3 runs 15 residues. This TCR derives from a man aged 18 to 30 in good health. Sequencing was carried out using blood. The genes are TRBV21-1 and TRBJ1-5; whether TRBD1, the table's D call, matches the DNA was not checked. TRBV21-1 counts as a pseudogene. The CDR3 is CASSPGAGGSQPQHF. The CDR3 nucleotides read TGTGCCAGCAGCCCTGGAGCAGGGGGTAGTCAGCCCCAGCATTTT.